This entry lists 7 T cell receptor beta chains sequenced from one sample in a study of long-term antiretroviral therapy in people with HIV. This was the immunoSEQ v3.0 assay at survey level. Profiled with immunoSEQ multiplex PCR; TCRdb holds only in-frame clones, not every one. The data hold about 20,000 clones, with roughly 92% observed a single time. The source material was unsorted PBMCs, sampled 4.4 years after starting antiretroviral therapy. The receptors stem from a woman in her forties or fifties with HIV.

This chain uses TRBV6-5 with TRBJ1-5; 11 nucleotides match TRBD1. Germline CDR1 is MNHEY and CDR2 is SVGAGI. This CDR3 is built from 15 residues. Trimming removed 0 bases from V and 6 bases from J; junction bases left unmatched: 1. CDR3: CASSYSGTGGQPQHF. DNA for the CDR3: TGTGCCAGCAGTTACTCGGGGACAGGGGGTCAGCCCCAGCATTTT.

V usage is TRBV7-2 and J usage is TRBJ1-1; 8 bases are shared with TRBD1. This CDR3 contains 14 residues. Trimming cost V 4 bases and J 5 bases; bases outside gene matches: 6. Germline V gene lookup returns CDR1 SGHTA and CDR2 FQGNSA. The CDR3 DNA is TGTGCCAGCAGCTCAGACAGGGGCCGAACTGAAGCTTTCTTT. It is translated as CASSSDRGRTEAFF.

This clone was picked up a small number of times. The chain uses TRBV18 and TRBJ2-5; 10 bases agree with TRBD1. CDR1 KGHSH and CDR2 LQKENI come from the germline V gene. CDR3 length: 15 residues. J lost 5 bases, V lost 2 bases, and 5 bases had no gene match. Here the CDR3 DNA reads TGTGCCAGCTCACCAGAGACAGGGGGCCAGGAGACCCAGTACTTC. As protein: CASSPETGGQETQYF.

The genes are TRBV6-5 and TRBJ1-2; 7 bases map to TRBD1. This CDR3 spans 14 amino acids. Germline CDR1 reads MNHEY; CDR2 reads SVGAGI. J lost 6 bases, V lost 0 bases, and 4 bases had no gene match. The CDR3 loop reads CASSYSRGGDGYTF. CDR3 sequence (DNA): TGTGCCAGCAGTTACTCGAGAGGGGGCGATGGCTACACCTTC.

The gene calls are TRBV6-4 and TRBJ1-1; no reliable D call. Deletions cut 3 bases from V and 4 bases from J, with 15 bases between. This CDR3 has 15 residues. In germline, CDR1 is MRHNA, CDR2 SNTAGT. DNA of the CDR3: TGTGCCAGCAGTGAATCCGACACCGTGGGCACTGAAGCTTTCTTT. Protein sequence: CASSESDTVGTEAFF.

V and J are TRBV7-9 and TRBJ1-1; possible D gene TRBD1, 5 bases. CDR1 and CDR2 from the germline V gene are SEHNR and FQNEAQ (reference sequence). The CDR3 runs to 15 residues. V was pared by 1 base and J by 1 base, with 10 bases between. CDR3 sequence (DNA): TGTGCCAGCAGCTTAGAGACAGAGACGAACACTGAAGCTTTCTTT. This sequence encodes CASSLETETNTEAFF.

The chain combines TRBV10-3 with TRBJ1-1; D is ambiguous. The ends were cut back, 0 bases at V and 2 bases at J, with 10 bases in the middle. CDR1 and CDR2 (germline): ENHRY, SYGVKD. The CDR3 covers 15 residues. The CDR3 DNA reads as TGTGCCATCAGTGAGTCGGCGCAGGCCAACACTGAAGCTTTCTTT. Residues: CAISESAQANTEAFF.